The clone carrying this T cell receptor (beta chain) has more than one count but fewer than ten. Its antigen is unidentified. The sample is drawn from a study of post-analysis software for immune sequencing data. Findings of the study overall: The five TRBV segments detected at higher frequency in patients than in controls included TRBV5-6, TRBV5-1 and TRBV20-1. Normalized Chao1 diversity was significantly lower in multiple sclerosis patients than in controls. Clustering by F measure revealed strong co-clustering among samples prepared together in one batch.

The CDR3 has 15 amino acids. Deletions cut 4 bases from V and 3 bases from J, with 16 bases between. Unique molecular identifiers featured in each of the TCR beta cDNA libraries. Out of about 0.95 to 10 million T cells, roughly 0.5 million cDNA molecules were generated. TCRdb passed the PCR reads through MiXCR, listing each CDR3 protein once. The repertoire holds about 620,000 distinct CDR3 sequences, with about 44% as singletons. The chain uses TRBV12-3 or TRBV12-4 and TRBJ2-7; the D is unclear. The sequence derives from a girl under 18 with multiple sclerosis. The sequenced material came from blood. The CDR3 is CASSSPGMTSYEQYF. CDR3 nucleotides: TGTGCCAGCAGTTCACCAGGCATGACCAGCTACGAGCAGTACTTC.